This section outlines one T cell receptor beta chain sequence together with its context. The antigen remains undetermined. The data derive from a study of blood T cells in healthy people across ages. Alongside a J-beta primer mix, a sample-barcoded 5' primer served in a second PCR lasting about 7 to 12 cycles. TCRdb ran MiXCR on the 5' RACE reads and lists one entry per CDR3 protein. Among roughly 830,000 distinct CDR3 sequences listed, 62% were seen once. Study-wide points: Researchers judged that diversity estimates from one million T cells fell short of true values.

In germline, CDR1 is KGHSH, CDR2 LQKENI. J gave up 1 base and V 3 bases, and 6 bases lay outside the gene matches. The CDR3 covers 16 residues. This chain joins TRBV18 and TRBJ1-1; 9 nucleotides line up with TRBD1. This clonotype was obtained from a man aged 25 to 40 in good health. Material for sequencing was blood. The CDR3 reads CASSPVSQGANTEAFF. The DNA for the CDR3 is TGTGCCAGCTCACCTGTTTCACAGGGGGCGAACACTGAAGCTTTCTTT.